This entry concerns a single TCR beta chain. A single record per CDR3 protein comes from TCRdb applying MiXCR to the RT-PCR reads. The data contain about 700,000 distinct CDR3 sequences, 13% to 15% of them singletons. The source is a female donor in good health, serving as a healthy control. Material for sequencing was memory CD4+ T cells from blood.

CDR3 sequence (DNA): TGTGCCAGCGACCATGGAAGCTCCTACAATGAGCAGTTCTTC. Its protein product is CASDHGSSYNEQFF. This chain joins TRBV6-6 and TRBJ2-1; D gene unclear. CDR3 length: 14 amino acids. Looked up from germline, CDR1 is MNHNY and CDR2 is SVGAGI (reference sequence). Trimming removed 8 bases from V and 0 bases from J, with 11 bases in between.